Listed here is a single TCR beta chain. Its specificity is not known. Scientists amplified the TCR beta CDR3 regions from RNA transcripts. In the first round, RT-PCR was carried out with HTBI primers, and a multiplex PCR formed the second round. Each CDR3 protein is one row after TCRdb ran MiXCR on the multiplex PCR reads. The table lists approximately 1.2 million distinct CDR3 sequences, roughly two fifths of them singletons. The data are from a study of Graves' ophthalmopathy and Graves' hyperthyroidism. Study-wide background: Stable hyperthyroidism was defined by absence of ophthalmopathy within 18 months of follow-up.

The study's findings and limits: As the model predicted ophthalmopathy progression, it achieved a sensitivity of around 70% and a specificity of about 72%. Blood shared most expanded thyroid clonotypes above 0.001 frequency.

Excluded: other autoimmune disease, uncontrolled infection, pregnancy or lactation. Germline V CDR1 and CDR2: ENHRY, SYGVKD. The V end was cut by 5 bases, the J end by 4 bases, with 12 bases between. The CDR3 extends over 14 amino acids. The origin of this receptor is an adult man with Graves' hyperthyroidism. The sample was peripheral blood or thyroid tissue (not recorded which). V gene TRBV10-3 combines with J gene TRBJ1-5; D not resolved. CDR3: CAISLLRDNQPQHF. The CDR3, as DNA: TGTGCCATCAGTTTATTACGGGATAATCAGCCCCAGCATTTT.